The TCR beta chain described here comes from a study of shared clonotypes between healthy human individuals. The method was immunoSEQ multiplex PCR; TCRdb's version includes in-frame clones alone and lacks a portion of them. The sample consists of under 350,000 clones, roughly 84% of them appearing once. The CDR3 totals 13 residues. V shed 6 bases and J 8 bases; nucleotides not matched to a gene: 6. The germline V gene encodes CDR1 WSHSY and CDR2 SAAADI. Sequenced sample: memory CD8+ T cells sorted from blood. The subset: CD45RO+ cells pooled with CCR7-negative TemRA cells. The rearrangement uses TRBV10-2 and TRBJ1-4; 7 bases map to TRBD1. The source is a man in his late teens or twenties in good health. CDR3 sequence: CASRGGWLEKLFF. DNA for the CDR3: TGCGCCAGCAGAGGGGGCTGGCTGGAAAAACTGTTTTTT.